This T cell receptor beta chain emerged from a study of shared clonotypes between healthy human individuals. Germline CDR1 WSHSY, CDR2 SAAADI. The CDR3 runs 12 residues. Trimming pared 7 bases from V and 6 bases from J, leaving 13 bases between. Clones were sequenced by immunoSEQ multiplex PCR, and TCRdb holds only the in-frame ones, with some missing. This sample has around 1.5 million clones, with 98% found just once. The sample was naive CD4+ T cells sorted from blood. Described subset: CD45RA+ positively selected. The V gene is TRBV10-2, the J gene TRBJ2-7; D perhaps matches TRBD2 (5 bases). The sequence was collected from a man aged 30 to 45 in good health. CDR3 in amino acids: CASTMGVSEQYF. The CDR3 nucleotides read TGCGCCAGCACCATGGGAGTCTCCGAGCAGTACTTC.